A selection of T cell receptor beta chains follows, all from one sample in a study of T cell changes during pregnancy in multiple sclerosis. Produced via immunoSEQ multiplex PCR; TCRdb's table is partial and in-frame only. The repertoire holds 70,000 to 90,000 clones, with about 90% as singletons. The specimen comprised PBMCs, sampled in the first trimester of pregnancy. Receptors originate from a female donor in good health, serving as a control in a pregnancy study. Some clones in this sample may be carry-over from other donors' samples. The CDR3 runs from the conserved cysteine through the conserved F or W. Each record gives: V gene, clone size, J gene, D gene, CDR3 protein, CDR3 DNA. The D gene is left open where the match is weak. Rows may omit the clone size; those that give it use once, few, many or a size class.

TRBV5-1,NA,TRBJ1-4,NA,CASSVTGNANEKLFF,TGCGCCAGCAGCGTTACAGGGAATGCAAATGAAAAACTGTTTTTT
TRBV11-2,NA,TRBJ2-7,TRBD2,CASSLTSGSYEQYF,TGTGCCAGCAGCTTAACTAGCGGCTCCTACGAGCAGTACTTC
TRBV27,few,TRBJ1-6,NA,CASTTVGSPLHF,TGTGCCAGCACAACAGTTGGTTCACCCCTCCACTTT
TRBV27,NA,TRBJ2-5,NA,CASSLEGFRETQYF,TGTGCCAGCAGTTTGGAGGGCTTCCGAGAGACCCAGTACTTC
TRBV5-4,NA,TRBJ1-1,NA,CASSLGGLETEAFF,TGTGCCAGCAGCTTGGGCGGGCTTGAGACTGAAGCTTTCTTT
TRBV13,NA,TRBJ1-1,TRBD1,CASSLGQGTEAFF,TGTGCCAGCAGCTTAGGACAGGGGACTGAAGCTTTCTTT
TRBV4-2,NA,TRBJ2-3,TRBD2,CASSPKGLAGGPDTQYF,TGTGCCAGCAGCCCAAAGGGACTAGCGGGGGGACCAGATACGCAGTATTTT
TRBV4-1,NA,TRBJ2-7,NA,CASSQGLAGGYEQYF,TGCGCCAGCAGCCAAGGACTCGCGGGCGGCTACGAGCAGTACTTC
TRBV6-1,NA,TRBJ2-2,NA,CASRSLNTGELFF,TGTGCCAGCAGGTCCCTGAACACCGGGGAGCTGTTTTTT
TRBV7-2,NA,TRBJ2-7,NA,CASSLVSQGEQYF,TGTGCCAGCAGCTTAGTTTCGCAGGGGGAGCAGTACTTC
TRBV4-2,many,TRBJ2-7,TRBD2,CASSAGTSSTYEQYF,TGTGCCAGCAGCGCCGGGACTAGCTCCACCTACGAGCAGTACTTC
TRBV9,few,TRBJ2-1,NA,CASSVAGVYNEQFF,TGTGCCAGCAGCGTAGCGGGAGTTTACAATGAGCAGTTCTTC
TRBV4-2,NA,TRBJ2-7,TRBD1,CASSQDGTGASYEQYF,TGTGCCAGCAGCCAAGACGGGACAGGGGCGTCCTACGAGCAGTACTTC
TRBV27,NA,TRBJ2-2,NA,CASSLTGPGGGELFF,TGTGCCAGCAGTTTAACCGGGCCCGGAGGCGGGGAGCTGTTTTTT
TRBV7-9,NA,TRBJ2-7,NA,CASSLAREGYEQYF,TGTGCCAGCAGCTTGGCTAGAGAGGGCTACGAGCAGTACTTC
TRBV28,NA,TRBJ2-5,NA,CASSFTGLQETQYF,TGTGCCAGCAGTTTCACAGGTCTCCAAGAGACCCAGTACTTC
TRBV5-8,NA,TRBJ1-2,NA,CASSQQDYYGYTF,TGTGCCAGCAGCCAACAAGATTACTATGGCTACACCTTC
TRBV19,NA,TRBJ2-7,NA,CASSVDSTYEQYF,TGTGCCAGTAGTGTCGACAGTACCTACGAGCAGTACTTC
TRBV4-2,NA,TRBJ2-1,NA,CASSQDSSRGDNEQFF,TGTGCCAGCAGCCAAGATTCTAGCAGGGGTGACAATGAGCAGTTCTTC
TRBV7-9,NA,TRBJ2-7,TRBD2,CAIPGTSGYEQYF,TGTGCCATCCCCGGGACTAGCGGATACGAGCAGTACTTC
TRBV7-8,NA,TRBJ2-7,NA,CASSFSGPITYEQYF,TGTGCCAGCAGCTTTTCCGGTCCTATTACCTACGAGCAGTACTTC
TRBV28,NA,TRBJ1-1,TRBD1,CASSTGTGATEAFF,TGTGCCAGCAGCACTGGGACAGGGGCCACTGAAGCTTTCTTT
TRBV25-1,NA,TRBJ2-7,TRBD2,CASSEYSAAGGSYEQYF,TGTGCCAGCAGTGAATATAGTGCGGCGGGGGGCTCCTACGAGCAGTACTTC
TRBV29-1,NA,TRBJ1-2,NA,CSVQGQLYGYTF,TGCAGCGTACAAGGACAGCTCTATGGCTACACCTTC
TRBV30,NA,TRBJ2-7,TRBD2,CAWSVTSGPYEQYF,TGTGCCTGGAGTGTAACTAGCGGACCCTACGAGCAGTACTTC
TRBV7-3,NA,TRBJ2-1,TRBD2,CASSLRLAERNEQFF,TGTGCCAGCAGCTTAAGACTAGCGGAGCGAAATGAGCAGTTCTTC
TRBV28,many,TRBJ2-1,NA,CASSPLASSYNEQFF,TGTGCCAGCAGCCCCCTAGCGAGCTCCTACAATGAGCAGTTCTTC
TRBV4-1,NA,TRBJ2-7,TRBD1,CASSRQGVHYEQYF,TGCGCCAGCAGCAGACAGGGGGTTCACTACGAGCAGTACTTC
TRBV6-1,NA,TRBJ1-2,TRBD1,CASSEGQGSYGYTF,TGTGCCAGCAGTGAGGGACAGGGGAGCTATGGCTACACCTTC
TRBV21-1,NA,TRBJ2-7,NA,CASSDPSSAEQYF,TGTGCCAGCAGCGACCCTTCGAGCGCCGAGCAGTACTTC
TRBV29-1,NA,TRBJ2-6,NA,CSIHTGDTFSGANVLTF,TGCAGCATCCACACCGGGGACACTTTTTCTGGGGCCAACGTCCTGACTTTC
TRBV15,NA,TRBJ2-7,NA,CATSRVRGTYEQYF,TGTGCCACCAGCAGAGTTAGGGGGACCTACGAGCAGTACTTC
TRBV5-1,NA,TRBJ2-5,TRBD1,CASSFLTGEETQYF,TGCGCCAGCAGCTTCCTGACAGGGGAAGAGACCCAGTACTTC
TRBV6-5,many,TRBJ2-2,TRBD2,CASTREAGVPGELFF,TGTGCCAGCACCCGGGAGGCGGGGGTCCCCGGGGAGCTGTTTTTT
TRBV15,NA,TRBJ2-5,NA,CATSRPQGKEYF,TGTGCCACCAGCAGACCACAGGGAAAGGAGTACTTC
TRBV7-3,NA,TRBJ2-3,NA,CASSLTWEDTQYF,TGTGCCAGCAGCTTAACGTGGGAGGATACGCAGTATTTT
TRBV6-5,NA,TRBJ1-2,NA,CASSYSSRDYGYTF,TGTGCCAGCAGTTACTCGAGCAGGGATTATGGCTACACCTTC
TRBV4-1,NA,TRBJ2-5,NA,CASSQVPGAGETQYF,TGCGCCAGCAGCCAAGTACCTGGGGCCGGAGAGACCCAGTACTTC
TRBV21-1,NA,TRBJ1-6,NA,CASSKVQRSSYNSPLHF,TGTGCCAGCAGCAAAGTCCAGAGGAGCTCCTATAATTCACCCCTCCACTTT
TRBV9,once,TRBJ2-1,TRBD2,CASSGGLAGGIYNEQFF,TGTGCCAGCAGCGGAGGACTAGCGGGAGGTATCTACAATGAGCAGTTCTTC
TRBV6-5,NA,TRBJ1-1,NA,CASTPGDTEAFF,TGTGCCAGCACCCCGGGGGACACTGAAGCTTTCTTT
TRBV7-2,NA,TRBJ2-5,TRBD1,CASRPAYGQGQETQYF,TGTGCCAGCAGGCCCGCTTATGGACAGGGACAAGAGACCCAGTACTTC
TRBV19,NA,TRBJ2-1,NA,CASGRTYNEQFF,TGTGCCAGCGGCCGGACATACAATGAGCAGTTCTTC
TRBV27,NA,TRBJ2-3,NA,CASSFPGGTQYF,TGTGCCAGCAGTTTCCCCGGGGGTACGCAGTATTTT
TRBV7-9,NA,TRBJ2-7,TRBD1,CASSYGTGSSSDEQYF,TGTGCCAGCAGCTACGGGACAGGGAGCTCCTCCGACGAGCAGTACTTC
TRBV11-3,NA,TRBJ2-1,TRBD1,CASGQGLYNEQFF,TGTGCCAGTGGACAGGGTCTATACAATGAGCAGTTCTTC
TRBV19,NA,TRBJ2-7,NA,CASSIGKVGEYEQYF,TGTGCCAGTAGTATCGGGAAAGTGGGAGAGTACGAGCAGTACTTC
TRBV6-5,NA,TRBJ1-4,TRBD1,CASSNMDRREKLFF,TGTGCCAGCAGTAATATGGACAGGCGTGAAAAACTGTTTTTT
TRBV4-2,NA,TRBJ2-3,NA,CASSQLWDTQYF,TGTGCCAGCAGCCAACTATGGGATACGCAGTATTTT
TRBV28,NA,TRBJ1-2,TRBD1,CASSSLRGTAYGYTF,TGTGCCAGCAGTTCCCTAAGGGGGACAGCTTATGGCTACACCTTC
TRBV10-3,NA,TRBJ1-1,NA,CAIGEGDSEAFF,TGTGCCATCGGGGAAGGGGATTCTGAAGCTTTCTTT
TRBV29-1,NA,TRBJ1-1,NA,CSVESRFGTEAFF,TGCAGCGTTGAATCCAGGTTTGGGACTGAAGCTTTCTTT
TRBV18,NA,TRBJ2-5,NA,CASSPRSTVGSGKTQYF,TGTGCCAGCTCACCACGGTCGACGGTGGGGTCAGGGAAGACCCAGTACTTC
TRBV19,NA,TRBJ2-1,TRBD2,CASSRTSGGYNEQFF,TGTGCCAGTAGTAGGACTAGCGGGGGATACAATGAGCAGTTCTTC
TRBV23-1,once,TRBJ2-3,NA,CASSQAGPRVGDTQYF,TGCGCCAGCAGTCAAGCGGGGCCGCGGGTGGGCGATACGCAGTATTTT